Presented here are 32 T cell receptor beta chains from one specimen sequenced in a study of cytomegalovirus exposure and HLA in healthy donors. Amplification used 60 Vbeta primers and 13 Jbeta primers. The assay was immunoSEQ multiplex PCR, and TCRdb's table has in-frame clones only and misses some. The sample consists of about 97,000 clones, 73% of them appearing once. The sequenced sample was PBMCs. Every receptor here comes from a middle-aged man in good health and CMV-seronegative.

The rearrangement joins TRBV7-6 to TRBJ2-7; D might be TRBD1 (5 bases). Germline lookup yields CDR1 SGHVS and CDR2 FNYEAQ. This CDR3 spans 16 amino acids. V lost 5 bases and J lost 0, with 17 bases in between. The CDR3 loop is CASSPLLRQSSYEQYF. CDR3 DNA: TGTGCCAGCAGCCCCCTCCTGAGACAGAGCTCCTACGAGCAGTACTTC.

V usage is TRBV11-2 and J usage is TRBJ1-6, with D unclear. The germline V gene encodes CDR1 SGHAT and CDR2 FQNNGV. Trimming stripped 5 bases from V and 9 bases from J, with 11 bases between. CDR3 length: 13 amino acids. This CDR3 reads CASSPITVSPLHF. CDR3 coding DNA: TGTGCCAGCAGCCCCATCACGGTTTCACCCCTCCACTTT.

The chain carries TRBV11-2 and TRBJ1-5, with 10 bases that match TRBD1. J was trimmed by 5 bases and V by 5 bases; bases with no gene match: 3. This CDR3 is 14 amino acids long. CDR1 SGHAT and CDR2 FQNNGV come from the germline V gene. The chain's CDR3 is CASSRGTGDQPQHF. CDR3 DNA: TGTGCCAGCAGCAGGGGGACAGGGGATCAGCCCCAGCATTTT.

This clone was observed a single time. At the DNA level, this CDR3 is encoded by other sequences in the same sample as well. The chain is built from TRBV5-1 and TRBJ2-5; the D gene is possibly TRBD2 (5 bases). V was clipped by 5 bases and J by 2 bases, with 10 bases between them. CDR1 SGHRS and CDR2 YFSETQ come from the germline V gene. This CDR3 has 13 residues. The CDR3 spells CASRGGFQETQYF. The CDR3 DNA reads as TGCGCCAGCAGAGGAGGATTTCAAGAGACCCAGTACTTC.

This chain joins TRBV5-6 and TRBJ2-3; D not resolved. Germline V gene data show CDR1 as SGHDT and CDR2 as YYEEEE. V lost 3 bases to trimming and J lost 5 bases, with 10 bases between them. The CDR3 sequence is 13 residues long. This chain's CDR3 is CASSSKPGDTQYF. CDR3 in DNA: TGTGCCAGCAGCTCGAAACCCGGAGATACGCAGTATTTT. The whole variable domain, filled in from reference TRBV5-6 and TRBJ2-3, reads DAGVTQSPTHLIKTRGQQVTLRCSPKSGHDTVSWYQQALGQGPQFIFQYYEEEERQRGNFPDRFSGHQFPNYSSELNVNALLLGDSALYLCASSSKPGDTQYFGPGTRLTVL.

This clone was observed a single time. The CDR3 end shows no conserved phenylalanine or tryptophan, and so a read error is likely. The rearrangement uses TRBV2 and TRBJ1-5; 7 bases line up with TRBD1. This CDR3 is 16 amino acids long. The J segment lost 0 bases and the V segment lost 1 base, leaving 3 bases of the junction unmatched. Germline V gene lookup returns CDR1 SNHLY and CDR2 FYNNEI. DNA of the CDR3: TGTGCCAGCAGTGAAGGACAGGGAGATAGCAATCAGCCCCAGCATGTT. This codes for CASSEGQGDSNQPQHV.

The chain employs TRBV7-8 and TRBJ2-6; 9 nucleotides align to TRBD1. The CDR3 contains 17 residues. Trimming took 5 bases from V and 2 from J; bases not matched to a gene: 7. CDR1 is SGHVS and CDR2 is FQNEAQ in the germline V gene. CDR3 sequence (DNA): TGTGCCAGCAGCACAGGACAGGGGAGGGCTGGGGCCAACGTCCTGACTTTC. It specifies CASSTGQGRAGANVLTF.

The chain joins TRBV6-5 to TRBJ1-1; possible D gene TRBD1, 5 bases. Trimming left V 6 bases short and J 6 bases short, with 11 bases between. The CDR3 is 12 residues long. The germline V gene encodes CDR1 MNHEY and CDR2 SVGAGI. The CDR3 DNA is TGTGCCAGCAGCCCGGGGGACGCTGAAGCTTTCTTT. Encoded protein: CASSPGDAEAFF.

This clone was seen once. The rearrangement joins TRBV6-6 to TRBJ2-1; perhaps TRBD2 as D (5 bases). V lost 0 bases to trimming and J lost 4 bases, with 10 bases between them. The germline CDR1 and CDR2 sequences are MNHNY and SVGAGI (reference sequence). This CDR3 is built from 15 residues. Here the CDR3 DNA reads TGTGCCAGCAGTTACTCGGGCACTAGTTACAATGAGCAGTTCTTC. This codes for CASSYSGTSYNEQFF.

This chain joins TRBV9 and TRBJ1-3; 11 bases fit TRBD1. Germline V CDR1 and CDR2: SGDLS, YYNGEE. J lost 2 bases, V lost 0 bases, and 7 bases had no gene match. CDR3 length equals 18 residues. This chain's CDR3 is CASSVAPGQGATGNTIYF. The CDR3 DNA sequence: TGTGCCAGCAGCGTAGCTCCCGGACAGGGGGCTACTGGAAACACCATATATTTT.

The chain combines TRBV27 with TRBJ2-7; 9 nucleotides align to TRBD1. CDR3 size: 15 residues. The trim removed 5 bases at V and 2 bases at J, leaving 7 bases unmatched. Germline V lookup: CDR1 MNHEY, CDR2 SMNVEV (reference sequence). The CDR3 region has the DNA TGTGCCAGCAGTGTAATACAGGGGGCCACCTACGAGCAGTACTTC. Its protein is CASSVIQGATYEQYF.

This clone was counted a single time. V usage is TRBV29-1 and J usage is TRBJ2-3; TRBD2 might be the D (5 bases). Trimming removed 0 bases from V and 11 bases from J, with 12 bases in between. CDR1 and CDR2 from the germline V gene are SQVTM and ANQGSEA. The CDR3 runs 12 residues. CDR3 region: CSVEDGVAGQYF. As DNA, the CDR3 is TGCAGCGTTGAAGATGGGGTCGCGGGGCAGTATTTT.

Concerning this clone itself: Additional DNA sequences in this sample encode the identical CDR3. The rearrangement links TRBV30 to TRBJ1-1; D uncertain. The CDR3 loop spans 13 amino acids. Germline V CDR1 and CDR2: GTSNPN, SVGIG (reference sequence). Between the trimmed V and J ends, which lost 0 bases and 3 bases, there was a span of 8 bases. As DNA, the CDR3 is TGTGCCTGGAGTGTATTCGGGTACACTGAAGCTTTCTTT. Protein product: CAWSVFGYTEAFF.

The genes are TRBV18 and TRBJ1-1; TRBD1 matches at 8 bases. J lost 4 bases, V lost 5 bases, and 3 bases had no gene match. Germline V lookup: CDR1 KGHSH, CDR2 LQKENI. There are 13 residues in the CDR3. The CDR3 DNA reads as TGTGCCAGCTCAACAGGACAGGGCACTGAAGCTTTCTTT. This codes for CASSTGQGTEAFF.

DNA of the CDR3: TGCGCCAGCAGCCGCACTAGCGGGGGGGCGTCCTACGAGCAGTACTTC. This translates into CASSRTSGGASYEQYF. The V call is TRBV4-1, the J call TRBJ2-7; 13 bases match TRBD2. Trimming took 4 bases from V and 1 from J; bases not matched to a gene: 4. The CDR3 length is 16 residues. The germline CDR1 and CDR2 sequences are MGHRA and YSYEKL.

The rearrangement uses TRBV4-1 and TRBJ2-3, with 9 bases fitting TRBD2. With V trimmed by 0 bases and J by 5 bases, 3 bases remained unmatched. Germline CDR1 and CDR2: MGHRA and YSYEKL. The CDR3 runs to 15 residues. CDR3 sequence reads: CASSQDGSGRDTQYF. CDR3 DNA sequence: TGCGCCAGCAGCCAAGATGGTAGCGGGAGAGATACGCAGTATTTT.

V and J are TRBV2 and TRBJ2-4; possibly TRBD1 for D (6 bases). CDR1 is SNHLY, CDR2 FYNNEI, per germline. Trimming shortened V by 7 bases and J by 3 bases, and 13 bases separated the two germline ends. The CDR3 sequence is 14 residues long. The CDR3 loop reads CASTRGLIKNIQYF. The CDR3 bases are TGTGCCAGCACCAGGGGCCTAATCAAAAACATTCAGTACTTC.

This chain links TRBV19 with TRBJ2-7, with TRBD1 matching over 8 bases. The J segment lost 12 bases and the V segment lost 5 bases, leaving 18 bases of the junction unmatched. This CDR3 has 15 amino acids. In germline, CDR1 is LNHDA, CDR2 SQIVND (reference sequence). This CDR3 reads CASSRGTGNPFKWYF. The CDR3 region has the DNA TGTGCCAGTAGTCGCGGGACAGGCAACCCTTTTAAGTGGTACTTC. The variable domain in full, completed from reference TRBV19 and TRBJ2-7, reads DGGITQSPKYLFRKEGQNVTLSCEQNLNHDAMYWYRQDPGQGLRLIYYSQIVNDFQKGDIAEGYSVSREKKESFPLTVTSAQKNPTAFYLCASSRGTGNPFKWYFGPGTRLTVT.

The rearrangement uses TRBV7-6 and TRBJ2-3; tentatively, D is TRBD2 (6 bases). Per the germline V gene, CDR1 is SGHVS and CDR2 is FNYEAQ. V lost 4 bases to trimming and J lost 2 bases, with 13 bases between them. This CDR3 spans 15 amino acids. CDR3 coding DNA: TGTGCCAGCAGCTCGGGGGTTGGGACCACAGATACGCAGTATTTT. Residues: CASSSGVGTTDTQYF.

The chain links TRBV30 to TRBJ1-3; 8 nucleotides match TRBD1. The CDR3 sequence is 14 residues long. The junction had 4 bases not matched to a gene; V was cut back by 5 bases and J by 1 base. Germline assignment: CDR1 GTSNPN and CDR2 SVGIG (reference sequence). CDR3 sequence reads: CAWDRGTSGNTIYF. In DNA form, the CDR3 reads TGTGCCTGGGACAGGGGTACGTCTGGAAACACCATATATTTT.

Only one count was recorded for this clone. The CDR3 nucleotides read TGTGCCAGCTCAAATGGAGGAGGCACCGGGGAGCTGTTTTTT. It is translated as CASSNGGGTGELFF. The chain is built from TRBV25-1 and TRBJ2-2, with D possibly TRBD2 on 5 matching bases. The length of the CDR3 is 14 residues. Germline-derived CDR1 and CDR2 are MGHDK and SYGVNS. Trimming stripped 8 bases from V and 4 bases from J, with 14 bases between.

The rearrangement links TRBV11-2 to TRBJ1-6; 7 nucleotides agree with TRBD1. CDR3 length: 18 amino acids. Looked up from germline, CDR1 is SGHAT and CDR2 is FQNNGV. The J segment lost 6 bases and the V segment lost 4 bases, leaving 15 bases of the junction unmatched. The CDR3 nucleotides read TGTGCCAGCAGCTATTGGGCTCCACCGGGACAGTTTAATTCACCCCTCCACTTT. Its translation: CASSYWAPPGQFNSPLHF. Complete variable domain (other parts from reference TRBV11-2 and TRBJ1-6): EAGVAQSPRYKIIEKRQSVAFWCNPISGHATLYWYQQILGQGPKLLIQFQNNGVVDDSQLPKDRFSAERLKGVDSTLKIQPAKLEDSAVYLCASSYWAPPGQFNSPLHFGNGTRLTVT.

This clone has just a few counts. The chain is built from TRBV5-1 and TRBJ2-5, with 9 positions matching TRBD2. Germline V lookup: CDR1 SGHRS, CDR2 YFSETQ. CDR3 size: 15 residues. Unmatched junction bases numbered 6, after V lost 4 bases and J lost 2 bases. CDR3: CASSPGSGGQETQYF. The CDR3 DNA is TGCGCCAGCAGCCCGGGAAGCGGGGGGCAAGAGACCCAGTACTTC.

The chain recombines TRBV30 with TRBJ1-4, with TRBD1 identical over 7 bases. Germline V gives CDR1 GTSNPN, CDR2 SVGIG (reference sequence). This CDR3 region has 13 residues. The junction had 5 bases not matched to a gene; V was cut back by 8 bases and J by 2 bases. Here the CDR3 reads CAVRGQTNEKLFF. The CDR3 coding sequence is TGTGCCGTTAGGGGACAGACTAATGAAAAACTGTTTTTT.

The CDR3: CASSSIDRAYGYTF. CDR3 coding DNA: TGTGCCAGCAGCTCGATCGACAGGGCTTATGGCTACACCTTC. The chain joins TRBV5-4 to TRBJ1-2; the match to TRBD1 covers 7 bases. Trimming removed 3 bases from V and 5 bases from J; junction bases left unmatched: 7. Germline V CDR1 and CDR2: SGHNT, YYREEE (reference sequence). CDR3 length equals 14 residues.

The chain employs TRBV5-1 and TRBJ2-3, with D perhaps TRBD2 (5 bases). The CDR3 totals 15 residues. Deletions cut 0 bases from V and 6 bases from J, with 14 bases between. Germline CDR1 SGHRS, CDR2 YFSETQ. CDR3 protein: CASSLAVAGADTQYF. The CDR3 DNA reads as TGCGCCAGCAGCTTGGCCGTCGCGGGTGCCGATACGCAGTATTTT.

This clone was detected a few times. The rearrangement uses TRBV4-1 and TRBJ2-1; 7 bases line up with TRBD2. J lost 5 bases, V lost 4 bases, and 8 bases had no gene match. The CDR3 has 15 amino acids. CDR1 is MGHRA, CDR2 YSYEKL, per germline. The CDR3 nucleotides are TGCGCCAGCAGCCCTAGACTAGCTAACGACAATGAGCAGTTCTTC. As protein: CASSPRLANDNEQFF.

The genes are TRBV4-1 and TRBJ2-3; the D gene is possibly TRBD1 (6 bases). From germline, CDR1 is MGHRA and CDR2 YSYEKL. Deletions cut 2 bases from V and 2 bases from J, with 8 bases between. The CDR3 contains 14 residues. CDR3 protein: CASSQRTDTDTQYF. The CDR3 bases are TGCGCCAGCAGCCAACGGACAGACACAGATACGCAGTATTTT.

The chain combines TRBV19 with TRBJ2-3; perhaps TRBD2 as D (6 bases). The CDR3 spans 15 residues. The germline V and J ends were trimmed by 3 bases and 1 base, with 11 bases remaining between them. Germline V gene lookup returns CDR1 LNHDA and CDR2 SQIVND (reference sequence). The DNA of the CDR3 is TGTGCCAGTAGTATCTGGGGGGATCGCACAGATACGCAGTATTTT. It yields the protein CASSIWGDRTDTQYF.

The rearrangement links TRBV6-4 to TRBJ2-3; D might be TRBD2 (7 bases). Germline V CDR1 and CDR2: MRHNA, SNTAGT. V gave up 2 bases and J gave up 3 bases, with 12 bases separating them. This CDR3 is 15 amino acids long. The CDR3 bases are TGTGCCAGCAGTGACCGGGGGGCGTTGACAGATACGCAGTATTTT. It encodes CASSDRGALTDTQYF.

The chain recombines TRBV5-1 with TRBJ2-7, with D maybe TRBD2 (6 bases). The CDR3 totals 15 residues. The V end was cut by 0 bases, the J end by 5 bases, with 15 bases between. Germline V gives CDR1 SGHRS, CDR2 YFSETQ. CDR3 sequence reads: CASSLAGGSVNEQYF. As DNA, the CDR3 is TGCGCCAGCAGCTTGGCTGGGGGGTCGGTCAACGAGCAGTACTTC.

This clone was found once. The CDR3 spells CASSQDQGVRYYEQYF. In nucleotides, the CDR3 is TGCGCCAGCAGCCAAGATCAAGGGGTGAGGTACTACGAGCAGTACTTC. V usage is TRBV4-1 and J usage is TRBJ2-7, with a weak D call TRBD1 (5 bases). The CDR3 is 16 residues long. Trimming removed 0 bases from V and 3 bases from J, with 15 bases in between. CDR1 is MGHRA, CDR2 YSYEKL, per germline.